The present T cell receptor beta chain was sequenced within a study of cytomegalovirus exposure and HLA in healthy donors. The primer mix had 60 Vbeta and 13 Jbeta primers. Profiling relied on immunoSEQ multiplex PCR, and the TCRdb table lists in-frame clones only, not all of them. The sample yields over 200,000 clones, 60% to 80% seen once. Looked up from germline, CDR1 is GTSNPN and CDR2 is SVGIG (reference sequence). The CDR3 is 15 amino acids. Unmatched junction bases numbered 14, after V lost 8 bases and J lost 4 bases. The chain joins TRBV30 to TRBJ1-1, with TRBD1 identical over 9 bases. The TCR originated in a woman aged 25-40 years in good health and CMV-seronegative. The source material was PBMCs. Here the CDR3 reads CAISRDREYATEAFF. CDR3 DNA sequence: TGTGCCATATCCCGGGACAGGGAATATGCCACTGAAGCTTTCTTT.